The 11 T cell receptor beta chains listed next were all sequenced from one sample in a study of blood T cell repertoires in COVID-19. Using immunoSEQ multiplex PCR, the repertoire was profiled, and TCRdb retains in-frame clones only, with some absent. The repertoire holds about 180,000 clones, with 65% to 85% as singletons. The sample was peripheral blood. Receptors originate from a woman aged 55-69 years with acute or convalescent COVID-19.

The chain combines TRBV6-5 with TRBJ1-5; TRBD1 matches 7 bases. The CDR3 is made up of 15 amino acids. The germline gives CDR1 MNHEY, CDR2 SVGAGI. V shed 6 bases, J shed 5 bases, and the junction held 10 bases outside the gene matches. The CDR3: CASRARQGTYQPQHF. The CDR3 bases are TGTGCCAGCAGGGCCCGACAGGGAACCTATCAGCCCCAGCATTTT.

The chain has TRBV27 and TRBJ2-7; tentatively, D is TRBD2 (6 bases). CDR1 is MNHEY, CDR2 SMNVEV, per germline (reference sequence). V was pared by 3 bases and J by 2 bases, with 11 bases between. The CDR3 is 14 residues long. The CDR3: CASSLEGGAYEQYF. In nucleotides, the CDR3 is TGTGCCAGCAGTTTGGAGGGTGGGGCCTACGAGCAGTACTTC.

This clone appeared a few times. This chain uses TRBV28 with TRBJ1-5; 11 bases line up with TRBD1. This CDR3 spans 17 amino acids. The trim removed 8 bases at V and 5 bases at J, leaving 14 bases unmatched. Germline CDR1 is MDHEN and CDR2 is SYDVKM. CDR3 protein: CASLWGGQGERDQPQHF. CDR3 DNA sequence: TGTGCCAGCCTTTGGGGGGGACAGGGGGAGAGGGATCAGCCCCAGCATTTT.

The chain uses TRBV10-3 and TRBJ1-4; 9 nucleotides agree with TRBD1. Germline CDR1 reads ENHRY; CDR2 reads SYGVKD. The junction had 7 bases not matched to a gene; V was cut back by 7 bases and J by 4 bases. CDR3 length: 15 amino acids. For the CDR3, the DNA is TGTGCCATCAATGCTGGACAGGGGAATAATGAAAAACTGTTTTTT. Its protein product is CAINAGQGNNEKLFF.

This chain links TRBV19 with TRBJ1-5; 8 bases align to TRBD1. The CDR3 contains 15 residues. Germline assignment: CDR1 LNHDA and CDR2 SQIVND (reference sequence). The J segment lost 4 bases and the V segment lost 7 bases, leaving 9 bases of the junction unmatched. CDR3 nucleotides: TGTGCCAGTAACTTGGACAGGGCGGGTAATCAGCCCCAGCATTTT. Translated: CASNLDRAGNQPQHF.

This sequence joins TRBV6-5 and TRBJ2-1; TRBD1 matches at 7 bases. The CDR3 contains 15 residues. Germline V gene data show CDR1 as MNHEY and CDR2 as SVGAGI. V shed 4 bases and J 2 bases; nucleotides not matched to a gene: 5. The CDR3: CASSSPTGPYNEQFF. The CDR3 coding sequence is TGTGCCAGCAGTTCCCCGACAGGGCCCTACAATGAGCAGTTCTTC.

J is TRBJ2-1 and V is TRBV24-1; a weak D match, TRBD2 (6 bases). Trimming pared 3 bases from V and 9 bases from J, leaving 11 bases between. The length of the CDR3 is 13 residues. From germline, CDR1 is KGHDR and CDR2 SFDVKD. The CDR3 sequence is CATSDAVLAEQFF. CDR3 in DNA: TGTGCCACCAGTGATGCCGTACTAGCTGAGCAGTTCTTC.

The count of this clone is one. The CDR3 DNA is TGTGCCAGCAGCCGATCTAGCGGACGTTCCTACGAGCAGTACTTC. Translating gives CASSRSSGRSYEQYF. The rearrangement uses TRBV14 and TRBJ2-7, with 7 bases aligning to TRBD2. The CDR3 sequence is 15 residues long. Trimming at V came to 4 bases and at J to 1 base, leaving 7 bases not matched to a gene. The germline gives CDR1 SGHDN, CDR2 FVKESK.

The CDR3 region is CASSSDRGGGYTF. The DNA for the CDR3 is TGTGCCAGCAGCTCGGACAGGGGTGGAGGCTACACCTTC. The chain joins TRBV6-2 or TRBV6-3 to TRBJ1-2; 9 bases fit TRBD1. The CDR3 covers 13 residues. Germline-derived CDR1 and CDR2 are MNHEY and SVGEGT. V lost 6 bases to trimming and J lost 8 bases; unmatched junction nucleotides: 7.

The chain couples TRBV4-2 to TRBJ1-4; a possible D gene is TRBD1 (6 bases). The CDR3 covers 15 residues. From germline, CDR1 is LGHNA and CDR2 YNFKEQ. V shed 4 bases and J shed 4 bases, with 13 bases lying between them. The CDR3 is CASSREQGYNEKLFF. In nucleotides, the CDR3 is TGTGCCAGCAGCCGAGAACAGGGCTATAATGAAAAACTGTTTTTT.

This chain connects TRBV5-4 to TRBJ2-4; TRBD2 is a possible D gene (7 bases). The V and J ends lost 4 bases and 2 bases respectively, with 16 bases between them. The germline gives CDR1 SGHNT, CDR2 YYREEE (reference sequence). The CDR3 runs to 16 residues. The CDR3 DNA reads TGTGCCAGCAGCAACGAGGGGGGGGGACCCAAAAACATTCAGTACTTC. As protein: CASSNEGGGPKNIQYF.